The T cell receptor beta chain described here comes from a study of regulatory T cells in long-lasting Graves disease. Study in general: For a period under 3 months, newly diagnosed Graves' patients had taken antithyroid drugs.

CDR1 LGHDT and CDR2 YNNKEL come from the germline V gene (reference sequence). V dropped 1 base and J dropped 8 bases, with 8 bases sitting between them. The CDR3 loop spans 12 amino acids. Time point of the sample: newly diagnosed GD, antithyroid drugs for less than 3 months. Generation of the TCR library employed RNA extracted from PBMCs. Construction of TCR beta libraries relied on iRepertoire HTBI primers and on Arm-PCR targeting CDR3 regions. TCRdb redid the calling of the multiplex PCR reads with MiXCR, one entry per CDR3 protein. The sample gives 680,000 or so distinct CDR3 sequences, approximately 15% of which show up once; around a sixth is in the top ten. This same sample was also taken into another study, of T cells in Graves' hyperthyroidism and ophthalmopathy.

Sequenced material: peripheral blood mononuclear cells (PBMCs), taken at new diagnosis, from a patient treated with antithyroid drugs. The TCR comes from a woman in her 30s with Graves disease. The chain combines TRBV3-1 with TRBJ1-1; no definite D call. This CDR3 reads CASSQGAPEAFF. Here the CDR3 DNA reads TGTGCCAGCAGCCAAGGGGCGCCGGAAGCTTTCTTT.